This T cell receptor (beta chain) was identified in a study of a mutant IDH1 vaccine in newly diagnosed glioma. Across the study: Patients under treatment included 62.5% males and approximately 38% females and had a mean age of approximately 40 years.

The V segment lost 1 base and the J segment 2 bases; nucleotides outside the gene matches: 3. CDR1 and CDR2 (germline): SGHRS, YFSETQ. This CDR3 has 14 amino acids. Stated time point: baseline, week 1 (first vaccination visit). The treatment here: pre-vaccination baseline after standard-of-care therapy. TCRdb's copy holds only in-frame clones and misses some; the assay was immunoSEQ multiplex PCR. The table lists some 90,000 clones, around 80% of them singletons. The specimen was PBMCs, collected from a glioma patient treated with radiotherapy, temozolomide or both. The receptor comes from a man aged 40-50 years with glioma. Some clones in this sample may be carry-over from other donors' samples. The rearrangement uses TRBV5-1 and TRBJ2-7; 7 bases fit TRBD2. The CDR3 loop reads CASSLMLAAYEQYF. CDR3 sequence (DNA): TGCGCCAGCAGCTTGATGCTAGCGGCCTACGAGCAGTACTTC.